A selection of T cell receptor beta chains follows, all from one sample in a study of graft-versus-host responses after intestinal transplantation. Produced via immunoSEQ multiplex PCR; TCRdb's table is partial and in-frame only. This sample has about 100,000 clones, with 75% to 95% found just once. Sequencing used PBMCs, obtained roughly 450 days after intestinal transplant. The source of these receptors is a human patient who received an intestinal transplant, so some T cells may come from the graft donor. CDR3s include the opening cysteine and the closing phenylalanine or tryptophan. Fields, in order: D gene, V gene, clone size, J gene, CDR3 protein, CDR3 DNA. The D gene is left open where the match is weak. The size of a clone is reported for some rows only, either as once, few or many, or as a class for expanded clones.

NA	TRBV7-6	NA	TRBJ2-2	CASSLEGGTLSGELFF	TGTGCCAGCAGCTTAGAGGGGGGGACGTTATCCGGGGAGCTGTTTTTT
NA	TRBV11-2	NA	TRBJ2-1	CASSLGWTGRFWQFF	TGTGCCAGCAGCTTAGGTTGGACTGGGCGTTTTTGGCAGTTCTTC
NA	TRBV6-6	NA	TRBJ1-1	CASNDRLGTEAFF	TGTGCCAGCAACGACAGGTTGGGGACTGAAGCTTTCTTT
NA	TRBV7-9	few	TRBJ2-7	CASSFFRNPPYEQYF	TGTGCCAGCAGCTTTTTTCGAAACCCGCCCTACGAGCAGTACTTC
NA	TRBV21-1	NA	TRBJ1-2	CASSKVGGTDYGYTF	TGTGCCAGCAGCAAAGTGGGAGGGACAGACTATGGCTACACCTTC
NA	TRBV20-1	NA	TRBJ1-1	CSAGRRAFF	TGCAGTGCGGGACGGCGAGCTTTCTTT
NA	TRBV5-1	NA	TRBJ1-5	CASRQGDNQPQHF	TGCGCCAGCCGCCAGGGTGACAATCAGCCCCAGCATTTT
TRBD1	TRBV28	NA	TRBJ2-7	CASRKPGQGAYEQYF	TGTGCCAGCAGAAAACCGGGACAGGGGGCCTACGAGCAGTACTTC
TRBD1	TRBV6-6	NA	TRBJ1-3	CASSRDRISGNTIYF	TGTGCCAGCAGCCGGGACAGAATCTCTGGAAACACCATATATTTT
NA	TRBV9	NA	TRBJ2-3	CASSVGLPDGYSTDTQYF	TGTGCCAGCAGCGTAGGTCTCCCGGACGGTTATAGCACAGATACGCAGTATTTT
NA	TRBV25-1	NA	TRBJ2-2	CASSLGGAAGELFF	TGTGCCAGCAGTTTGGGGGGCGCCGCCGGGGAGCTGTTTTTT
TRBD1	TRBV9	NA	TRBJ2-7	CASSEGGQGNEQYF	TGTGCCAGCAGCGAGGGGGGACAGGGGAACGAGCAGTACTTC
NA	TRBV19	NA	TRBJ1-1	CASIRGVEAFF	TGTGCCAGTATTCGCGGTGTTGAAGCTTTCTTT
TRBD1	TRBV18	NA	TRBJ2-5	CASSPPFGQGAETQYF	TGTGCCAGCTCACCACCTTTTGGGCAGGGGGCAGAGACCCAGTACTTC
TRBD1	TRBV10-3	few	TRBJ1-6	CAIRAGGPYNSPLHF	TGTGCCATCAGGGCAGGGGGTCCCTATAATTCACCCCTCCACTTT
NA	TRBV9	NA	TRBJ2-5	CASSAGTPIQETQYF	TGTGCCAGCAGCGCGGGGACACCCATCCAAGAGACCCAGTACTTC
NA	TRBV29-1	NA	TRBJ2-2	CSASDSSNTGELFF	TGCAGCGCCTCGGACAGCTCGAACACCGGGGAGCTGTTTTTT
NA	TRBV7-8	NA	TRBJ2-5	CASSFETQETQYF	TGTGCCAGCAGCTTTGAGACTCAAGAGACCCAGTACTTC
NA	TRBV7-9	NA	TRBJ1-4	CASSLGRDLHEKLFF	TGTGCCAGCAGCTTGGGGCGGGACCTACATGAAAAACTGTTTTTT
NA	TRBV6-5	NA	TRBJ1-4	CASSLLQGGEKLFF	TGTGCCAGCAGTCTCCTACAGGGAGGGGAAAAACTGTTTTTT
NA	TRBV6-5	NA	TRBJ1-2	CASSALRVVYGYTF	TGTGCCAGCAGTGCCTTAAGGGTGGTCTATGGCTACACCTTC
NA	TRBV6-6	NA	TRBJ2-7	CASSYGDMPYEQYF	TGTGCCAGCAGTTACGGGGACATGCCCTACGAGCAGTACTTC
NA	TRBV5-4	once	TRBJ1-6	CASSLTTTGSPLHF	TGTGCCAGCAGCCTGACCACAACGGGCTCACCCCTCCACTTT
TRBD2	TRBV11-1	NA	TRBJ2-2	CASSYSLAGGTNTGELFF	TGTGCCAGCAGCTACTCCCTAGCGGGGGGAACGAACACCGGGGAGCTGTTTTTT
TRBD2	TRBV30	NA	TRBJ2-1	CASSPTSGPYNEQFF	TGTGCCTCCTCCCCGACTAGCGGACCTTACAATGAGCAGTTCTTC
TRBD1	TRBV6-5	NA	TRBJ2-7	CASSRRQGGYEQYF	TGTGCCAGCAGCCGACGACAGGGGGGCTACGAGCAGTACTTC